Listed below are T cell receptor beta chains from one sample, sequenced in a study of cytomegalovirus exposure and HLA in healthy donors. Method: immunoSEQ multiplex PCR; TCRdb's copy keeps in-frame clones and lacks some. The repertoire has tens of thousands of clones, more than 70% of them found once; the top ten carry 7.5% to 10%. The sequencing sample was made of PBMCs. These receptors were obtained from a woman younger than 35 in good health and CMV-seropositive. The CDR3 runs from the conserved cysteine through the conserved F or W. A D gene is named only where the DNA matches it firmly. Rows give clone size only sometimes, using once, few, many, or a class for an expanded clone.

J,length,V,D,size,CDR3,DNA
TRBJ2-7,15,TRBV6-5,TRBD1,.,CASGHRGLSSYEQYF,TGTGCCAGCGGACACAGGGGGCTGAGCTCCTACGAGCAGTACTTC
TRBJ2-1,18,TRBV5-4,TRBD2,.,CASSPGVAGGRGDNEQFF,TGTGCCAGCAGCCCCGGGGTAGCGGGGGGCCGGGGAGACAATGAGCAGTTCTTC
TRBJ1-4,15,TRBV5-1,.,once,CASSLEGRGGEKLFF,TGCGCCAGCAGCTTGGAAGGCAGGGGTGGTGAAAAACTGTTTTTT
TRBJ2-2,14,TRBV5-4,.,once,CASTRGRNTGELFF,TGTGCCAGCACCCGGGGGAGGAACACCGGGGAGCTGTTTTTT
TRBJ1-3,14,TRBV15,.,.,CATSRDEVRNTIYF,TGTGCCACCAGCAGAGATGAGGTTAGAAACACCATATATTTT
TRBJ1-1,16,TRBV9,TRBD1,.,CASSVAGQGLNTEAFF,TGTGCCAGCAGCGTCGCCGGACAGGGTTTGAACACTGAAGCTTTCTTT
TRBJ2-3,14,TRBV4-1,.,.,CASRHQGSTDTQYF,TGCGCCAGCAGACACCAGGGGTCCACAGATACGCAGTATTTT
TRBJ1-6,16,TRBV19,TRBD1,.,CASTPDRGGHNSPLHF,TGTGCCAGTACCCCAGACAGGGGCGGACATAATTCACCCCTCCACTTT
TRBJ2-2,13,TRBV6-5,.,.,CASSPSEAGELFF,TGTGCCAGCAGTCCATCCGAGGCCGGGGAGCTGTTTTTT
TRBJ1-1,14,TRBV23-1,TRBD1,.,CASVLQGADTEAFF,TGCGCCAGCGTGTTACAGGGGGCGGACACTGAAGCTTTCTTT
TRBJ1-2,15,TRBV10-1,.,once,CANAGGAWDNYGYTF,TGCGCCAACGCGGGGGGCGCATGGGATAACTATGGCTACACCTTC
TRBJ2-7,15,TRBV28,TRBD1,.,CASSAPGTGNYEQYF,TGTGCCAGCAGCGCACCCGGGACAGGGAACTACGAGCAGTACTTC
TRBJ1-1,12,TRBV10-3,.,.,CATGGANTEAFF,TGTGCCACCGGGGGGGCGAACACTGAAGCTTTCTTT
TRBJ1-2,12,TRBV10-3,TRBD1,.,CAISTGQGQLFF,TGTGCCATCAGTACGGGACAGGGGCAACTTTTCTTC
TRBJ2-7,13,TRBV21-1,.,.,CASRWRTGYEQYF,TGTGCCAGCAGGTGGAGGACAGGGTACGAGCAGTACTTC
TRBJ2-5,17,TRBV9,TRBD2,once,CASSVGSGGPLQETQYF,TGTGCCAGCAGCGTAGGTAGCGGGGGGCCTCTACAAGAGACCCAGTACTTC
TRBJ1-1,14,TRBV18,.,.,CASSPQGVNTEAFF,TGTGCCAGCTCACCACAGGGGGTGAACACTGAAGCTTTCTTT
TRBJ1-1,14,TRBV7-9,.,.,CASSREGVYTEAFF,TGTGCCAGCAGCCGCGAAGGGGTTTACACTGAAGCTTTCTTT
TRBJ1-2,15,TRBV7-2,TRBD1,.,CASSLERGPNYGYTF,TGTGCCAGCAGCTTAGAAAGGGGGCCTAACTATGGCTACACCTTC
TRBJ1-2,15,TRBV18,.,.,CASSPTFMADYGYTF,TGTGCCAGCTCACCTACCTTTATGGCTGACTATGGCTACACCTTC
TRBJ1-6,14,TRBV19,.,.,CASSIQGSGSPLHF,TGTGCCAGTAGTATCCAAGGGAGTGGTTCACCCCTCCACTTT
TRBJ1-6,15,TRBV6-6,TRBD1,.,CASSHPGTGNSPLHF,TGTGCCAGCAGTCACCCCGGGACAGGGAATTCACCCCTCCACTTT